This T cell receptor beta chain is from a study of T cells after yellow fever vaccination (dated by TCRdb to 2018 to 2020). Context from the whole study: The SMART-Seq v4 Ultra Low Input RNA kit was used to prepare libraries from fractions with low cell numbers. The cohort comprised two healthy male donors, one aged 18 to 30 and one aged 30 to 40 years. Blood samples were taken at several timepoints before and after primary and secondary immunization, and bulk PBMC replicates and cell subsets were isolated. Bulk TCR alpha and beta repertoires were sequenced longitudinally to track T-cell clones before and after primary and booster YFV17D yellow fever vaccination. General findings and caveats noted by the study authors: After the booster, most of the clones that had expanded following primary vaccination were detected again (approximately 96% of CD4 and roughly nine tenths of CD8), which suggests that memory was broadly maintained. A small share of clonotypes occurred in both CD4 and CD8 compartments, likely arising from convergent recombination. Compared with the primary T-cell response, the secondary T-cell response was faster but weaker, reaching its peak on day 5 rather than on day 15. Because the study included only a couple of donors, the extent to which the findings can be generalized is limited. Computational filtering was needed because FACS-sorted repertoires could contain abundant contaminating clonotypes from the bulk population.

The sample's treatment or condition label, decoded: live attenuated yellow fever vaccine strain. At each blood-draw timepoint, two biological replicates of bulk PBMCs were obtained. PBMCs were isolated from peripheral blood using a standard Ficoll-Paque protocol. TriZol was used to extract RNA from bulk PBMCs, CD4 and CD8 fractions, and dextramer-positive and dextramer-negative fractions. The CDR3 spans 15 residues, from the cysteine through the phenylalanine. The read is trimmed to its CDR3 DNA, 45 bases read in frame from base 1. Trimming removed 0 bases from V and 3 bases from J, leaving 11 bases between the germline ends. CDR1 and CDR2, per the germline V gene, are LGHNA and YNFKEQ. TCR cDNA was synthesized by 5'RACE template switching, through which a universal primer site and unique molecular identifiers were introduced. cDNA synthesis was primed from both the TCR alpha and TCR beta constant segments. Library amplification involved two PCR steps, and the second step added sample barcodes and sequencing adapters. Sequencing of libraries was performed on Illumina HiSeq 2500 (2x100 bp) or NovaSeq (2x150 bp). From the authors' description of their analysis: MIGEC was used to demultiplex reads and collapse the reads into UMI consensus sequences, and MiXCR was used for V(D)J alignment. Vaccine-responding clonotypes were defined with edgeR using replicate PBMC samples, requiring FDR below 0.01 and a log2 fold change above 5 up to day 15. CD4 or CD8 identity was assigned to each bulk clonotype according to whether the clonotype was present at higher abundance in the sequenced CD4 repertoire or the sequenced CD8 repertoire. TCRdb reworked the public reads: Q25 trimming with fastp, MiXCR clone assembly, productive beta chains retained. Entries are consolidated by CDR3 protein sequence, retaining the most common genes and DNA. TCRdb, not the original authors, processed these V and J calls. The sample table holds 250,000 to 350,000 distinct CDR3 sequences, of which roughly 7% were seen once. Of the sample, around 17% falls within the top ten clones.

This clonotype was observed a few times. This clone's antigen is unknown. No base qualities exist here, and no much larger clone lies one base off it. The sequence was collected from a man between 18 and 29 years old who received the YFV17D yellow fever vaccine. The V and J genes are TRBV4-2 and TRBJ2-5, with a weak D call of TRBD2 (7 bases match). The sequenced sample was PBMCs, obtained approximately 47 days after the first yellow fever vaccination. Read as DNA, the sequence is TGTGCCAGCAGCCAAGATGGGGGGGGCGAAGAGACCCAGTACTTC. It specifies CASSQDGGGEETQYF.